This T cell receptor (beta chain) was sequenced for a study of T cell responses to AZD1222 COVID-19 vaccine. Germline lookup yields CDR1 SGHAT and CDR2 FQNNGV. This CDR3 has 13 amino acids. The ends were cut back, 1 base at V and 2 bases at J, with 6 bases in the middle. The protocol was immunoSEQ multiplex PCR, while the TCRdb copy is restricted to in-frame clones and leaves out a portion. The sample shows roughly 200,000 clones, about nine tenths of them seen only once. V and J are TRBV11-2 and TRBJ2-7; no clear D. This receptor was taken from an adult who received the AZD1222 COVID-19 vaccine. Source: peripheral blood, taken 28 days after the second AZD1222 dose. The CDR3 spells CASSLGGPYEQYF. In DNA form, the CDR3 reads TGTGCCAGCAGCTTAGGGGGTCCCTACGAGCAGTACTTC. The full variable domain, completed using reference TRBV11-2 and TRBJ2-7, is EAGVAQSPRYKIIEKRQSVAFWCNPISGHATLYWYQQILGQGPKLLIQFQNNGVVDDSQLPKDRFSAERLKGVDSTLKIQPAKLEDSAVYLCASSLGGPYEQYFGPGTRLTVT.